This T cell receptor (beta chain) is from a study of glioma-infiltrating T cells. Germline-derived CDR1 and CDR2 are MDHEN and SYDVKM. The CDR3 spans 16 residues. The V and J ends lost 7 bases and 1 base, in that order; junction bases with no gene match: 8. Study results and limitations: Non-neoplastic patients had below-expected tissue-blood divergence, while all gliomas exceeded expectation.

This clonotype occurred many times. The antigen remains unidentified. The iRepertoire nested amplicon-rescue multiplex PCR amplified TCR alpha and beta CDR3s from RNA. For one-step reverse transcription and amplification, about 90-400 ng of tissue mRNA or PBMC total RNA was used. A single record per CDR3 protein comes from TCRdb applying MiXCR to the multiplex PCR reads. Altogether approximately 100,000 distinct CDR3 sequences are present, approximately 26% being singletons, with the ten largest covering 35%. This sequence was found in a human donor with low-grade glioma or glioblastoma, undergoing nonglioma brain surgery, or in good health (not recorded which). This chain connects TRBV28 to TRBJ2-1, with TRBD2 identical over 9 bases. The sample consisted of glioma tissue, nonneoplastic brain tissue, or PBMCs (not recorded which). CDR3 coding DNA: TGTGCCAGCAAACTCGGGACTAGCATTTCCTACAATGAGCAGTTCTTC. Translating it yields CASKLGTSISYNEQFF.